This T cell receptor (beta chain) came from a study of blood T cell repertoires in COVID-19. Method: immunoSEQ multiplex PCR; TCRdb's copy keeps in-frame clones and lacks some. Among some 410,000 clones, around 87% were seen once, and the ten largest hold approximately 0.96%. This clone showed up just once. The sequencing sample was made of PBMCs or T cells enriched from blood (not recorded which). The source of this sequence is a woman aged 30 to 39 with acute COVID-19.

CDR3 sequence reads: CASSLMWLAGPYEQYF. The DNA of the CDR3 is TGTGCCAGCAGCTTAATGTGGCTAGCGGGTCCCTACGAGCAGTACTTC. This sequence joins TRBV7-2 and TRBJ2-7; 8 positions match TRBD2. This CDR3 region has 16 residues. The V gene's germline CDR1 is SGHTA and CDR2 FQGNSA. Trimming cost V 2 bases and J 2 bases; bases outside gene matches: 8.